This T cell receptor (beta chain) was observed in a study of control samples from healthy donors and cancer patients (dated by TCRdb to 2020 to 2022). Library method: the immunoSEQ multiplex PCR assay. TCRdb took over this immuneACCESS table, retaining in-frame rearrangements with V and J assigned. Such tables are incomplete; in checked studies, under half of the missing clones stem from an unresolved V gene, and the remainder is unexplained. Counted in this sample were 75,000 to 95,000 clones; approximately 93% of them appeared once. The ten largest clones capture approximately 1.5% of the sample. V is pruned by 3 bases and J by 4 bases, leaving 4 bases of the junction without a gene match. Including the terminal cysteine and phenylalanine, the CDR3 comprises 14 residues. Only the CDR3 region is kept as DNA, spanning 42 bases read in frame from base 1. CDR1 SGHRS and CDR2 YFSETQ were looked up in the germline V gene.

As regards this clone: Its specific antigen is unknown. No qualities accompany the bases; no much larger clone lies one base away.

The rearrangement joined TRBV5-1 to TRBJ2-7, and 10 junctional nucleotides match TRBD1. The sequencing input was blood. This receptor was obtained from a young woman in good health. The DNA reads as follows: TGCGCCAGCAGCTCCGGGACAGGGGCGTACGAGCAGTACTTC. It translates as CASSSGTGAYEQYF.